This record looks at one T cell receptor beta chain sequence and its context. These data are taken from a study of blood T cell repertoires in COVID-19. Study background: PBMCs, B-cell-depleted T cells, or T cells were the source of the cDNA or gDNA that made up the material.

Some clones are missing from TCRdb's copy, which holds only in-frame ones; the method was immunoSEQ multiplex PCR. The table lists some 300,000 clones, around nine tenths of them singletons, with about 4% in the top ten. The germline V gene encodes CDR1 KGHDR and CDR2 SFDVKD. The CDR3 extends over 22 amino acids. V was shortened by 3 bases and J by 0 bases, with 31 bases between the two germline ends. The sequence derives from a woman aged 25 to 39 who had been exposed to COVID-19. This chain links TRBV24-1 with TRBJ1-2; D is perhaps TRBD1 (6 bases). The sample was PBMCs or T cells enriched from blood (not recorded which). The CDR3 coding sequence is TGTGCCACCAGTGATAGGAGGGGGGGGGCGCGCTCCCTGATCTCTGCTAACTATGGCTACACCTTC. This gives the protein CATSDRRGGARSLISANYGYTF.